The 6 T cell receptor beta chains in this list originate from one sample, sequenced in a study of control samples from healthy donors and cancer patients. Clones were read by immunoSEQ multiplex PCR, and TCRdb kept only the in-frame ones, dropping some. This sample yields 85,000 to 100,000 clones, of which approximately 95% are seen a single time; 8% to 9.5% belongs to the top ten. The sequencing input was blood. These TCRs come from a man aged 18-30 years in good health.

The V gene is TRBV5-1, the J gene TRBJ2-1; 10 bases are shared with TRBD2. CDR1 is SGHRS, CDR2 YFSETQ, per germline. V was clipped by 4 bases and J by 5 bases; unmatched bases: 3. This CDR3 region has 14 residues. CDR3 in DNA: TGCGCCAGCAGCCGGACTAGCGGTGACAATGAGCAGTTCTTC. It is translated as CASSRTSGDNEQFF.

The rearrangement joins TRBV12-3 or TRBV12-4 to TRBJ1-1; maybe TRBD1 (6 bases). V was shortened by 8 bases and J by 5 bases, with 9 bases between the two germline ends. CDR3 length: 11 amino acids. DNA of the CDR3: TGTGCCAGCCGAGGGGGGACTGAAGCTTTCTTT. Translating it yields CASRGGTEAFF.

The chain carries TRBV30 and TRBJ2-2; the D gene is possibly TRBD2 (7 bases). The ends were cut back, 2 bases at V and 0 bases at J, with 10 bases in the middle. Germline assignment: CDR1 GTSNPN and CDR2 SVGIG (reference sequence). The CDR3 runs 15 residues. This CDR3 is CAWSRGGANTGELFF. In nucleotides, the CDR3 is TGTGCCTGGAGTAGGGGGGGAGCGAACACCGGGGAGCTGTTTTTT.

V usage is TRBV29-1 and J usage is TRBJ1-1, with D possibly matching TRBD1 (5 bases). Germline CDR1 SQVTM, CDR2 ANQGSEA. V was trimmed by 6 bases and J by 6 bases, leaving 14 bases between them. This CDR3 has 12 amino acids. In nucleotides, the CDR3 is TGCAGCGTCGAGGGGCAGGGACCTGAAGCTTTCTTT. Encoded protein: CSVEGQGPEAFF. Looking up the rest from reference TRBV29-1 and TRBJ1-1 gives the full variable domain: SAVISQKPSRDICQRGTSLTIQCQVDSQVTMMFWYRQQPGQSLTLIATANQGSEATYESGFVIDKFPISRPNLTFSTLTVSNMSPEDSSIYLCSVEGQGPEAFFGQGTRLTVV.

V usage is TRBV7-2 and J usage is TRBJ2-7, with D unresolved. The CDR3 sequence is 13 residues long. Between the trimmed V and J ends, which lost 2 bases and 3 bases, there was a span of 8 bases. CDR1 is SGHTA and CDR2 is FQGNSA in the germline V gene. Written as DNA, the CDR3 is TGTGCCAGCAGCTTACTGGCTCTCTACGAGCAGTACTTC. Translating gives CASSLLALYEQYF.

This CDR3 reads CASSPAGGDQYF. In nucleotides, the CDR3 is TGCGCCAGCAGCCCAGCGGGGGGAGACCAGTACTTC. The chain uses TRBV4-3 and TRBJ2-7; 9 nucleotides match TRBD2. The germline V gene has CDR1 LGHNA and CDR2 YSLEER. Trimming removed 4 bases from V and 10 bases from J; junction bases left unmatched: 5. The CDR3 length is 12 residues.